The rows below give T cell receptor beta chains drawn from one sample of a study of patients and donors after allogeneic stem cell transplantation. TCRdb processed the RT-PCR reads anew with MiXCR; each CDR3 protein has one entry. The table shows 200,000 to 250,000 distinct CDR3 sequences, with roughly 15% occurring only once. Sequencing was performed on blood, either unsorted or a sorted T cell fraction (not recorded which). The receptors derive from a human donor who was either an allogeneic HSCT recipient or a stem cell or donor lymphocyte infusion donor (not recorded which). It is not recorded whose cells these are; they may come from a transplant donor. The CDR3 runs from the conserved cysteine through the conserved F or W. A D gene is named only where the DNA matches it firmly. Clone size is shown for a subset of rows, as once, few, many or a class of expanded clone.

TRBJ2-7	many	TRBD2	TRBV4-3	TGCGCCAGCAGCCAGATACTAGCGGGGGGCTACGAGCAGTACTTC	CASSQILAGGYEQYF
TRBJ2-6	few	NA	TRBV29-1	TGCAGCGTTGTTGCCGGGGCCAACGTCCTGACTTTC	CSVVAGANVLTF
TRBJ1-1	NA	NA	TRBV5-4	TGTGCCAGCAGCTTGGGACTAATTAGGGGCGGCACTGAAGCTTTCTTT	CASSLGLIRGGTEAFF
TRBJ2-4	many	NA	TRBV29-1	TGCAGCGTCAGTCTAGCCAAAAACATTCAGTACTTC	CSVSLAKNIQYF
TRBJ1-2	few	NA	TRBV15	TGTGCCACCAGCACCCCTCGGGGTGGCTACACCTTC	CATSTPRGGYTF
TRBJ1-6	NA	TRBD1	TRBV12-3/TRBV12-4	TGTGCCAGCAGTCCGGACAGGGGAGAGCTCCACTTT	CASSPDRGELHF
TRBJ1-2	few	NA	TRBV12-3/TRBV12-4	TGTGCCAGCAGTACCGGCTTCGCAGACGGCTATGGCTACACCTTC	CASSTGFADGYGYTF
TRBJ1-2	many	NA	TRBV12-3/TRBV12-4	TGTGCCAGCAGCCCAGGGACTTACAGCTACACCTTC	CASSPGTYSYTF
TRBJ2-3	NA	TRBD2	TRBV7-3	TGTGCCAGCAGCCCAAGCGGGGGGATCACAGATACGCAGTATTTT	CASSPSGGITDTQYF
TRBJ1-4	NA	TRBD1	TRBV5-1	TGCGCCAGCAGCTTGGGTCCGGGACAGGGGGATCGGAAACTGTTTTTT	CASSLGPGQGDRKLFF
TRBJ1-1	NA	TRBD1	TRBV6-2/TRBV6-3	TGTGCCAGCACCAAACAGGGGATGAACACTGAAGCTTTCTTT	CASTKQGMNTEAFF
TRBJ2-2	few	TRBD1	TRBV10-3	TGTGCCATCAGCAAACAGGGGGCGCCCACCGGGGAGCTGTTTTTT	CAISKQGAPTGELFF
TRBJ1-2	NA	TRBD1	TRBV12-3/TRBV12-4	TGTGCCAGCAGGTCGACAGGGCGCAACTATGGCTACACCTTC	CASRSTGRNYGYTF
TRBJ2-7	many	TRBD1	TRBV5-1	TGCGCCAGCAGCCCCGGGACAGAATTCTACGAGCAGTACTTC	CASSPGTEFYEQYF
TRBJ2-5	NA	NA	TRBV9	TGTGCCAGCAGCGTAAGTCCCGGGGATTCCTACCAAGAGACCCAGTACTTC	CASSVSPGDSYQETQYF
TRBJ1-1	many	NA	TRBV29-1	TGCAGCGTTGCATCGGTGAACACTGAAGCTTTCTTT	CSVASVNTEAFF
TRBJ2-1	NA	TRBD2	TRBV25-1	TGTGCCAGCAGTGAATACGCTAGCGGGTTTCGGAATGAGCAGTTCTTC	CASSEYASGFRNEQFF
TRBJ2-5	NA	NA	TRBV6-1	TGTGCCACCCTCGATGAGAGGGGGAGAGAGACCCAGTACTTC	CATLDERGRETQYF
TRBJ1-3	NA	NA	TRBV2	TGTGCCAGCAGTGAATCACAACGCCGCTCTGGAAACACCATATATTTT	CASSESQRRSGNTIYF
TRBJ2-1	many	TRBD1	TRBV29-1	TGCAGCGTTGAACGGACAGGGACCTACAATGAGCAGTTCTTC	CSVERTGTYNEQFF
TRBJ2-5	few	NA	TRBV15	TGTGCCACCAGCAGAGATCTGGGCCAAGAGACCCAGTACTTC	CATSRDLGQETQYF
TRBJ2-1	NA	TRBD2	TRBV6-1	TGTGCCAGCAGTGATTTCGGTATCAGCGGGGCAGGGTACAATGAGCAGTTCTTC	CASSDFGISGAGYNEQFF
TRBJ2-1	few	TRBD2	TRBV6-1	TGTGCCAGCAGCCTGGGTTCTAGCGGGAAGCCGTTCTTC	CASSLGSSGKPFF
TRBJ2-5	NA	NA	TRBV6-1	TGTGCCAGCAGGGATCCGGGACGAGGGGAGACCCAGTACTTC	CASRDPGRGETQYF
TRBJ2-2	many	NA	TRBV5-1	TGCGCCAGCAGCAAGTGGGGCGACACCGGGGAGCTGTTTTTT	CASSKWGDTGELFF
TRBJ1-5	NA	NA	TRBV7-2	TGTGCCAGCAGCTTAGGACCGGGGGGAAGGAATCAGCCCCAGCATTTT	CASSLGPGGRNQPQHF
TRBJ2-7	NA	NA	TRBV30	TGTGCCTGGAGTGTAGGGGCCCGCGGATGGCAGTACTTC	CAWSVGARGWQYF
TRBJ1-6	NA	NA	TRBV20-1	TGCAGTGCTAGGGTATTTGGCTCTAATTCACCCCTCCACTTT	CSARVFGSNSPLHF
TRBJ1-3	few	NA	TRBV5-6	TGTGCCAGCAGCTTGGGCTCGACCTCTGGAAACACCATATATTTT	CASSLGSTSGNTIYF
TRBJ2-1	few	TRBD2	TRBV12-3/TRBV12-4	TGTGCCAGCAGTTCAGCCTTTAGCGGGGGGGCGCGGAATGAGCAGTTCTTC	CASSSAFSGGARNEQFF
TRBJ1-1	few	TRBD1	TRBV12-3/TRBV12-4	TGTGCCAGCAGGCTCGGACAGGGTCCCACTGAAGCTTTCTTT	CASRLGQGPTEAFF
TRBJ2-7	NA	NA	TRBV20-1	TGCAGTGCTAGAGATCCCCCCTTCCAGTACTTC	CSARDPPFQYF
TRBJ1-3	NA	NA	TRBV5-1	TGCGCCAGCAGTAGCTCTACAGGGCGCTCTGGAAACACCATATATTTT	CASSSSTGRSGNTIYF
TRBJ2-1	many	NA	TRBV7-6	TGTGCCAGCGCCGAAAGAGGCCCTGAGCAGTTCTTC	CASAERGPEQFF